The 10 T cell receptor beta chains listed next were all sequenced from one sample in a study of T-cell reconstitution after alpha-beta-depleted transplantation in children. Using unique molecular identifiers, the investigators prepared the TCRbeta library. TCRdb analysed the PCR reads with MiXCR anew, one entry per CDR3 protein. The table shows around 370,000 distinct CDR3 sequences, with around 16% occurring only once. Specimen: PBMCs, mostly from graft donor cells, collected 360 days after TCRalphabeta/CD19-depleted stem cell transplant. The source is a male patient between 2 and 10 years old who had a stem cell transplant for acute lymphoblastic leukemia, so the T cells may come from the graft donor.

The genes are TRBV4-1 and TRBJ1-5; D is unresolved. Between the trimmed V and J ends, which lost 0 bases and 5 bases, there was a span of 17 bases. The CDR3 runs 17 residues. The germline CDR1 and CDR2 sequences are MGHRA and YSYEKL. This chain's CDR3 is CASSQDAPLTNYQPQHF. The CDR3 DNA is TGCGCCAGCAGCCAAGACGCTCCCCTTACGAATTATCAGCCCCAGCATTTT.

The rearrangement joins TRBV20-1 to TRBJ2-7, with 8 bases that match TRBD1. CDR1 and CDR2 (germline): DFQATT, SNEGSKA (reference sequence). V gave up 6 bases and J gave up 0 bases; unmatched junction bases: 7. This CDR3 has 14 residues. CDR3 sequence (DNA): TGCAGTGCCAGGGACAGGCCCTTCTCCTACGAGCAGTACTTC. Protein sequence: CSARDRPFSYEQYF.

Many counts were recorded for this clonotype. CDR3 region: CAIRQDGPPDTQYF. In DNA form, the CDR3 reads TGTGCCATCAGACAGGACGGGCCTCCCGATACGCAGTATTTT. The chain couples TRBV10-3 to TRBJ2-3; D is perhaps TRBD1 (5 bases). The V end was cut by 6 bases, the J end by 6 bases, with 16 bases between. CDR3 length: 14 residues. CDR1 is ENHRY, CDR2 SYGVKD, per germline.

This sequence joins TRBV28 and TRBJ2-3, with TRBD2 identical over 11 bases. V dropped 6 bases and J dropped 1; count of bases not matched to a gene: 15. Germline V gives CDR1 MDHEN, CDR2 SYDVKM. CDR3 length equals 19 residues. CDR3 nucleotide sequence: TGTGCCAGCAGCCTACATGATTATAGCGGGAGGGCCGGCACAGATACGCAGTATTTT. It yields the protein CASSLHDYSGRAGTDTQYF.

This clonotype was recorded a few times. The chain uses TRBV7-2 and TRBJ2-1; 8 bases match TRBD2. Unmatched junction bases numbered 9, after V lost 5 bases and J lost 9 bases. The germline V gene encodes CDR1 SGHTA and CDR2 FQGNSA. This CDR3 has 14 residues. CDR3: CASSPRGGAGEQFF. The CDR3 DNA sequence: TGTGCCAGCAGCCCCCGGGGGGGGGCGGGTGAGCAGTTCTTC.

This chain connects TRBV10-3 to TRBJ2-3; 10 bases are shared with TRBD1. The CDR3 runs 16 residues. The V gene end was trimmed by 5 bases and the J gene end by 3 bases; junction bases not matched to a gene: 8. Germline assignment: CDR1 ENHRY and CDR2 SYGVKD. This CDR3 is CAISPRPGQGTDTQYF. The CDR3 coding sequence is TGTGCCATCAGTCCGCGACCGGGACAGGGGACAGATACGCAGTATTTT.

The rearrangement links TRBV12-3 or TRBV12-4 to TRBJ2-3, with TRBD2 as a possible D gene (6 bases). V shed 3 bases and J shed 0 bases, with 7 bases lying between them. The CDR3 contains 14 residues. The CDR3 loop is CASSFRESTDTQYF. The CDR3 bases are TGTGCCAGCAGTTTTCGGGAGAGCACAGATACGCAGTATTTT.

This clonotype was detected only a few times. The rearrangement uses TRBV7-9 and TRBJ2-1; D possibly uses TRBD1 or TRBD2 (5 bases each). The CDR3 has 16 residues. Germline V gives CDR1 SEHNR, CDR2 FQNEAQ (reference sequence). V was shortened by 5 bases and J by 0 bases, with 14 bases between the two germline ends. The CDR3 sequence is CASSGPGTVSYNEQFF. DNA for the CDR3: TGTGCCAGCAGCGGACCCGGGACCGTCTCCTACAATGAGCAGTTCTTC. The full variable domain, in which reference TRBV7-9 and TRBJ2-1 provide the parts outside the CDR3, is DTGVSQNPRHKITKRGQNVTFRCDPISEHNRLYWYRQTLGQGPEFLTYFQNEAQLEKSRLLSDRFSAERPKGSFSTLEIQRTEQGDSAMYLCASSGPGTVSYNEQFFGPGTRLTVL.

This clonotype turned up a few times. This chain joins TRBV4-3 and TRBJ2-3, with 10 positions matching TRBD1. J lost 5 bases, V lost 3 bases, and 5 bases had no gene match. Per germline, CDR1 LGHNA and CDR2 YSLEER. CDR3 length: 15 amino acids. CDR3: CASSHLDRGEDTQYF. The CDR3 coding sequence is TGCGCCAGCAGCCACCTGGACAGGGGGGAAGATACGCAGTATTTT.

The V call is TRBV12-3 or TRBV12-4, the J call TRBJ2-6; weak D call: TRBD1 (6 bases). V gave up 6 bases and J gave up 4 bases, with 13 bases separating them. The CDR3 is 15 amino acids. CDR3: CASRSGQSGANVLTF. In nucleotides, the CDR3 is TGTGCCAGCAGATCTGGACAGTCCGGGGCCAACGTCCTGACTTTC.